This TCR beta chain appears in the sequencing data of a study of early T cells in non-severe SARS-CoV-2 infection. For the study at large: Bulk RNA from unsorted whole blood was sequenced; chains were unpaired. Study observations and caveats: Database matching using VDJdb favored anti-spike CD8 responses, with private and CD4 specificities left missing.

Each single cDNA molecule received a unique molecular identifier. MiXCR, run by TCRdb on the 5' RACE reads, gives a single entry per CDR3 protein. The repertoire holds around 80,000 distinct CDR3 sequences, roughly a tenth seen once, with just over 8% in the top ten. Looked up from germline, CDR1 is SQVTM and CDR2 is ANQGSEA. The J segment lost 2 bases and the V segment lost 5 bases, leaving 6 bases of the junction unmatched. The CDR3 contains 13 residues. A remark on this clonotype: Its antigen is currently unknown.

The specimen was whole blood, collected at baseline. The rearrangement uses TRBV29-1 and TRBJ2-7, with TRBD2 identical over 7 bases. The clonotype originates from an adult who was a healthcare worker with PCR-confirmed SARS-CoV-2 infection or an uninfected control (not recorded which). In nucleotides, the CDR3 is TGCAGCGTTACTAGAAGCGGGGCCTACGAGCAGTACTTC. It translates to CSVTRSGAYEQYF.